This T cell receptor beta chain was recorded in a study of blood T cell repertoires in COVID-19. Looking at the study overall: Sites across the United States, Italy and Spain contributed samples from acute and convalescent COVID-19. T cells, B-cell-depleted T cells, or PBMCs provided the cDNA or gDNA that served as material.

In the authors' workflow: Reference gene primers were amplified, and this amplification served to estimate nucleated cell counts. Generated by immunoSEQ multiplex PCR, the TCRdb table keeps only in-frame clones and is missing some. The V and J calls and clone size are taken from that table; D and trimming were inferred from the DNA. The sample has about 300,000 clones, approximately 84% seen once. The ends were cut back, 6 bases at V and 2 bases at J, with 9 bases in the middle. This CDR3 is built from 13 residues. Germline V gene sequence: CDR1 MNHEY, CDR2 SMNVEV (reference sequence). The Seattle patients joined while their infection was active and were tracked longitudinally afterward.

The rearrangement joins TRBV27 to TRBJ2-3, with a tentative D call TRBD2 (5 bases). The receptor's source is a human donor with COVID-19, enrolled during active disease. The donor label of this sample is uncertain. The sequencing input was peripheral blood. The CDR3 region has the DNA TGTGCCAGCAGCCGAGCGGACACAGATACGCAGTATTTT. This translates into CASSRADTDTQYF.